The 23 T cell receptor beta chains in this list originate from one sample, sequenced in a study of blood T cell repertoires in COVID-19. Sequenced by immunoSEQ multiplex PCR; TCRdb stores in-frame clones only, minus some. The sample consists of tens of thousands of clones, about four fifths of them appearing once. Material: peripheral blood. The receptor source for this set is a man older than 75 with COVID-19, enrolled during active disease.

The V and J genes are TRBV27 and TRBJ1-2; 8 bases line up with TRBD1. The J segment lost 4 bases and the V segment lost 5 bases, leaving 3 bases of the junction unmatched. Germline CDR1 is MNHEY and CDR2 is SMNVEV (reference sequence). This CDR3 is built from 13 residues. CDR3 in amino acids: CASSPTGVYGYTF. For the CDR3, the DNA is TGTGCCAGCAGTCCGACAGGGGTCTATGGCTACACCTTC.

This chain links TRBV5-1 with TRBJ1-6, with 9 positions matching TRBD1. Germline V CDR1 and CDR2: SGHRS, YFSETQ. The CDR3 spans 15 residues. The junction had 0 bases not matched to a gene; V was cut back by 0 bases and J by 5 bases. CDR3 protein: CASSLDRGHNSPLHF. In DNA form, the CDR3 reads TGCGCCAGCAGCTTGGACAGGGGGCATAATTCACCCCTCCACTTT.

This chain links TRBV4-3 with TRBJ1-3; D unresolved. V was clipped by 0 bases and J by 0 bases, with 6 bases between them. Germline CDR1 reads LGHNA; CDR2 reads YSLEER. CDR3 length equals 15 residues. This CDR3 is CASSQDAISGNTIYF. The CDR3 region has the DNA TGCGCCAGCAGCCAAGACGCTATCTCTGGAAACACCATATATTTT.

V and J are TRBV30 and TRBJ1-2, with TRBD1 identical over 12 bases. The CDR3 sequence is 15 residues long. Losses at the gene ends were 0 bases for V and 8 bases for J; bases not matched to a gene: 7. CDR1 is GTSNPN, CDR2 SVGIG, per germline (reference sequence). CDR3 DNA: TGTGCCTGGAGTGTACCGGGACAGGGGGCGCGAGGCTACACCTTC. It yields the protein CAWSVPGQGARGYTF.

The chain joins TRBV29-1 to TRBJ1-2; D gene uncertain. CDR3 length: 12 amino acids. The germline V and J ends were trimmed by 0 bases and 8 bases, with 10 bases remaining between them. Germline CDR1 SQVTM, CDR2 ANQGSEA. For the CDR3, the DNA is TGCAGCGTTGAAGACCGGGTCAACGGCTACACCTTC. This codes for CSVEDRVNGYTF.

This clone has a single count. Other DNA sequences in this sample translate to the same CDR3. The genes are TRBV12-3 or TRBV12-4 and TRBJ1-2, with D possibly TRBD1 on 6 matching bases. Trimming shortened V by 2 bases and J by 4 bases, and 8 bases separated the two germline ends. The CDR3 loop spans 13 amino acids. The CDR3 here is CASSLWTAYGYTF. For the CDR3, the DNA is TGTGCCAGCAGTTTATGGACAGCCTATGGCTACACCTTC.

This sequence joins TRBV20-1 and TRBJ1-6, with a tentative D call TRBD1 (6 bases). The CDR3 is 16 amino acids. V dropped 3 bases and J dropped 5 bases, with 17 bases sitting between them. The germline V gene encodes CDR1 DFQATT and CDR2 SNEGSKA (reference sequence). The CDR3, as DNA: TGCAGTGCTAGTTTCCAGGGCAGGGGAGATAATTCACCCCTCCACTTT. Encoded protein: CSASFQGRGDNSPLHF.

This rearrangement joins TRBV5-4 to TRBJ2-6; 12 bases are shared with TRBD2. The CDR3 consists of 18 residues. The J segment lost 3 bases and the V segment lost 2 bases, leaving 6 bases of the junction unmatched. CDR1 is SGHNT, CDR2 YYREEE, per germline (reference sequence). The CDR3 bases are TGTGCCAGCAGCTTAGGACTAGCGGGGATAGGTGGGGCCAACGTCCTGACTTTC. This codes for CASSLGLAGIGGANVLTF.

The J gene is TRBJ1-2, the V gene TRBV18; 8 positions match TRBD1. Losses at the gene ends were 3 bases for V and 2 bases for J; bases not matched to a gene: 2. Germline values: CDR1 KGHSH, CDR2 LQKENI. This CDR3 has 14 amino acids. The chain's CDR3 is CASSPGQDNYGYTF. The CDR3 DNA is TGTGCCAGCTCACCGGGACAGGACAACTATGGCTACACCTTC.

The rearrangement joins TRBV24-1 to TRBJ2-1, with 9 bases matching TRBD2. Trimming cost V 2 bases and J 4 bases; bases outside gene matches: 5. This CDR3 spans 16 amino acids. Germline assignment: CDR1 KGHDR and CDR2 SFDVKD. The CDR3 DNA reads TGTGCCACCAGTGATTCATGGACTAGCGTTTACAATGAGCAGTTCTTC. It is translated as CATSDSWTSVYNEQFF.

This chain connects TRBV19 to TRBJ1-4; 7 bases are shared with TRBD1. Germline V gene lookup returns CDR1 LNHDA and CDR2 SQIVND (reference sequence). Unmatched junction bases numbered 6, after V lost 5 bases and J lost 6 bases. The CDR3 extends over 14 amino acids. In DNA form, the CDR3 reads TGTGCCAGTAGTCCGGGACAGTTTGATGAAAAACTGTTTTTT. Encoded protein: CASSPGQFDEKLFF.

The chain joins TRBV7-2 to TRBJ2-5, with D possibly matching TRBD1 (7 bases). Trimming cost V 4 bases and J 1 base, with 10 bases left between them. Germline V gives CDR1 SGHTA, CDR2 FQGNSA. CDR3 length equals 14 residues. CDR3 nucleotide sequence: TGTGCCAGCAGCTCAGGGGGGATCCAAGAGACCCAGTACTTC. This encodes CASSSGGIQETQYF.

The rearrangement uses TRBV2 and TRBJ2-5, with 9 bases lining up with TRBD1. The V gene end was trimmed by 6 bases and the J gene end by 5 bases; junction bases not matched to a gene: 4. This CDR3 is 13 amino acids long. The germline CDR1 and CDR2 sequences are SNHLY and FYNNEI. CDR3 protein: CASSGTGRETQYF. The CDR3 DNA reads TGTGCCAGCAGCGGGACAGGGCGGGAGACCCAGTACTTC.

This clone was detected a few times. J is TRBJ2-3 and V is TRBV9; tentatively, D is TRBD2 (6 bases). The CDR3 is 14 amino acids. Germline-derived CDR1 and CDR2 are SGDLS and YYNGEE. The germline V and J ends were trimmed by 6 bases and 2 bases, with 13 bases remaining between them. The CDR3 nucleotides are TGTGCCAGCAACCCGGGACTCCCCACAGATACGCAGTATTTT. As protein: CASNPGLPTDTQYF.

This sequence joins TRBV19 and TRBJ2-1, with TRBD1 identical over 7 bases. V was clipped by 8 bases and J by 4 bases; unmatched bases: 8. CDR1 is LNHDA and CDR2 is SQIVND in the germline V gene (reference sequence). This CDR3 spans 14 amino acids. The CDR3 region is CASGDRYEYNEQFF. The CDR3, as DNA: TGTGCCAGTGGGGACAGATATGAGTACAATGAGCAGTTCTTC.

The chain is built from TRBV5-1 and TRBJ2-5; a possible D gene is TRBD1 (5 bases). Germline V gene lookup returns CDR1 SGHRS and CDR2 YFSETQ. V lost 0 bases and J lost 1, with 7 bases in between. The CDR3 has 14 residues. CDR3: CASSLARVQETQYF. Here the CDR3 DNA reads TGCGCCAGCAGCTTGGCCAGGGTCCAAGAGACCCAGTACTTC. Full variable domain (remainder filled in from reference TRBV5-1 and TRBJ2-5): KAGVTQTPRYLIKTRGQQVTLSCSPISGHRSVSWYQQTPGQGLQFLFEYFSETQRNKGNFPGRFSGRQFSNSRSEMNVSTLELGDSALYLCASSLARVQETQYFGPGTRLLVL.

This clone has a single count. The chain employs TRBV11-2 and TRBJ2-3; 14 bases fit TRBD2. Germline values: CDR1 SGHAT, CDR2 FQNNGV. V trimming: 5 bases; J trimming: 3 bases; junction bases outside the gene matches: 4. The CDR3 runs to 16 residues. CDR3: CASSRLAGGPTDTQYF. The CDR3 DNA reads as TGTGCCAGCAGCCGACTAGCGGGAGGGCCTACAGATACGCAGTATTTT. The full variable domain, in which reference TRBV11-2 and TRBJ2-3 provide the parts outside the CDR3, is EAGVAQSPRYKIIEKRQSVAFWCNPISGHATLYWYQQILGQGPKLLIQFQNNGVVDDSQLPKDRFSAERLKGVDSTLKIQPAKLEDSAVYLCASSRLAGGPTDTQYFGPGTRLTVL.

The V call is TRBV18, the J call TRBJ2-1, with 7 bases matching TRBD1. The V gene's germline CDR1 is KGHSH and CDR2 LQKENI. V shed 1 base, J shed 7 bases, and the junction held 7 bases outside the gene matches. This CDR3 comprises 15 residues. CDR3 DNA: TGTGCCAGCTCACCACGACAGGGTGAGAGGAATGAGCAGTTCTTC. Translating gives CASSPRQGERNEQFF.

This rearrangement joins TRBV6-1 to TRBJ2-3; 9 nucleotides align to TRBD2. This CDR3 comprises 18 residues. Germline loops: CDR1 MNHNS, CDR2 SASEGT. V was pared by 4 bases and J by 2 bases, with 13 bases of the junction left unmatched. The CDR3 nucleotides read TGTGCCAGCAGTGCCTGGTCTAGCGGGAAGATTCTCACAGATACGCAGTATTTT. It is translated as CASSAWSSGKILTDTQYF.

The sample holds one count of this clone. The V gene is TRBV11-2, the J gene TRBJ1-6; unclear D gene. Trimming shortened V by 3 bases and J by 4 bases, and 13 bases separated the two germline ends. This CDR3 region has 16 residues. CDR1 and CDR2 (germline): SGHAT, FQNNGV. The CDR3 region is CASSFGQAGYNSPLHF. The CDR3 DNA follows: TGTGCCAGCAGCTTTGGGCAGGCCGGTTATAATTCACCCCTCCACTTT.

The chain joins TRBV19 to TRBJ2-1, with 11 bases matching TRBD1. CDR3 length equals 15 residues. J was trimmed by 7 bases and V by 4 bases; bases with no gene match: 6. Germline loops: CDR1 LNHDA, CDR2 SQIVND (reference sequence). The CDR3 DNA sequence: TGTGCCAGTAGTAAGGGACAGGGGGAGGGAAATGAGCAGTTCTTC. Translated, it gives CASSKGQGEGNEQFF.

The chain couples TRBV25-1 to TRBJ1-2; 7 bases agree with TRBD1. V lost 5 bases and J lost 6; bases outside the gene matches: 9. Germline V gene lookup returns CDR1 MGHDK and CDR2 SYGVNS. The CDR3 covers 14 residues. In DNA, the CDR3 is TGTGCCAGCAGTTTCCCACAGGGGTCTAATGGCTACACCTTC. The encoded protein is CASSFPQGSNGYTF.

The chain carries TRBV30 and TRBJ2-2; the D gene is possibly TRBD1 (5 bases). CDR3 length: 16 residues. Germline V gene lookup returns CDR1 GTSNPN and CDR2 SVGIG (reference sequence). V was shortened by 0 bases and J by 3 bases, with 14 bases between the two germline ends. The CDR3 protein is CAWSVGVGYDTGELFF. The DNA for the CDR3 is TGTGCCTGGAGTGTAGGGGTGGGGTACGACACCGGGGAGCTGTTTTTT. The full variable domain, in which reference TRBV30 and TRBJ2-2 provide the parts outside the CDR3, is SQTIHQWPATLVQPVGSPLSLECTVEGTSNPNLYWYRQAAGRGLQLLFYSVGIGQISSEVPQNLSASRPQDRQFILSSKKLLLSDSGFYLCAWSVGVGYDTGELFFGEGSRLTVL.